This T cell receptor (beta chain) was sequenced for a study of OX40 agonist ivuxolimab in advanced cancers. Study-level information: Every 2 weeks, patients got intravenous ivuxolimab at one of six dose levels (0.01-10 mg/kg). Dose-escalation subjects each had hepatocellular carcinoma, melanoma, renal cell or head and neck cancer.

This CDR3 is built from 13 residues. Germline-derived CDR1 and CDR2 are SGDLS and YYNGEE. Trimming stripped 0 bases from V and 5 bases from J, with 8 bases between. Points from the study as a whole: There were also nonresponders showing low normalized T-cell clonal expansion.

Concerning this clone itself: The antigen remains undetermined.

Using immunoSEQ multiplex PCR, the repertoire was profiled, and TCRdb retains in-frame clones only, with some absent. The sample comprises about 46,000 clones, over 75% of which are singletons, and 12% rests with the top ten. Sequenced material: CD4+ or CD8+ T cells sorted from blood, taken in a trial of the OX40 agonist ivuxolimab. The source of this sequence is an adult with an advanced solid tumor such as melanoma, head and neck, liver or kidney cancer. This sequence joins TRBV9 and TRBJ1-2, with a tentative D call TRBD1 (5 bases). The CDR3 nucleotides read TGTGCCAGCAGCGTAGAGGACACGTATGGCTACACCTTC. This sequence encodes CASSVEDTYGYTF.